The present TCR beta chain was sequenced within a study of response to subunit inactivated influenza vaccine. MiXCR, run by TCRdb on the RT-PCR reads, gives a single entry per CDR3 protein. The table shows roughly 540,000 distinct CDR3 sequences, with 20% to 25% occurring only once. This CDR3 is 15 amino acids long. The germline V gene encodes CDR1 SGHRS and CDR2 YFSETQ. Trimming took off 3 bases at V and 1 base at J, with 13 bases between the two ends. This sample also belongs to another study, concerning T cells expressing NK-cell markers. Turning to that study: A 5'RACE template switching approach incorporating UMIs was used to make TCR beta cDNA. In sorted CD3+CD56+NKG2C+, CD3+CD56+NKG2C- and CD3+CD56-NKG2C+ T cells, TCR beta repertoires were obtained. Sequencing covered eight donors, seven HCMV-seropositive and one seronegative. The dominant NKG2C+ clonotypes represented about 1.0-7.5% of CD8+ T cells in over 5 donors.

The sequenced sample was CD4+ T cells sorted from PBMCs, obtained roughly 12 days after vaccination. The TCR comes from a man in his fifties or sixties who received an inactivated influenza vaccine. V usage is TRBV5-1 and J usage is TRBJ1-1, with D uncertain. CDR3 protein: CASSSDGIGNTEAFF. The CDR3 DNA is TGCGCCAGCAGCTCGGATGGGATTGGGAACACTGAAGCTTTCTTT.